This TCR beta chain was retrieved from a study of cytomegalovirus exposure and HLA in healthy donors (dated by TCRdb to 2016 to 2017). Regarding the study in general: According to a later analysis, one platform produced both the approximately 110 validation repertoires and the 666 repertoires of the first cohort. The aim of the study was to test whether cataloging public T cell receptors could identify signatures of past pathogen exposure. A separate validation cohort of over 95 different subjects was used in addition to the 666-subject first cohort. To predict cytomegalovirus infection status, the study combined high-throughput TCR immunosequencing, statistical association of individual TCRs with disease status, and machine learning. Broad study findings and their caveats: In a later analysis, TCRs clustered in the first cohort were found to also tend to co-occur in the 120 or so validation repertoires, with roughly 93% of cluster scores above 0. The classifier was reported to diagnose cytomegalovirus status with high specificity and sensitivity in both the original cohort and the validation cohort. Three of the identified cytomegalovirus-associated TCR beta chains were confirmed in vitro to be specific for cytomegalovirus antigens. Most TCR sequences were seen in very few donors, while some public TCRs were found in many individuals. It was suggested by the authors that the approach could potentially be generalized to other disease states and immunological phenotypes. A later analysis lacked HLA typing for the validation cohort, so it scored co-occurrence in that cohort across all 120 or so repertoires. In the study, some 160 TCR beta chains were listed as associated with cytomegalovirus.

Separate from the approximately 670-subject first cohort, the validation cohort of 90 to 150 subjects was the group to which the donors belonged. Library generation was performed with the immunoSEQ multiplex PCR assay. The study's processing was this. A statistical classification framework was developed to diagnose cytomegalovirus status using the catalog of TCR beta chain sequences. TCRdb re-hosts the immuneACCESS table, in-frame sequences only. Its copies lack some clones; in the studies checked, an unresolved V gene accounts for under half of them, and the cause for the rest is not known. The V and J calls and clone size were taken over from that table, and D and trimming were inferred from the DNA. The sample table records roughly 120,000 clones; roughly 86% of these occur just once. The ten largest clones add up to over 3% of the sample. The germline V gene gives CDR1 as SGHRS and CDR2 as YFSETQ. CDR3 length: 14 amino acids, cysteine to phenylalanine. Here the CDR3 DNA is all that survives: 42 bases in frame from base 1. Trimming costs V 4 bases and J 8 bases, and their ends lie 16 bases apart.

On this clone itself: The antigen this receptor binds is unknown. No base-level quality is on record; no much larger clone is a single base apart.

The receptor's source is a man aged 30 to 39 in good health and CMV-seronegative. The sample was PBMCs. The rearranged chain carries TRBV5-1 and TRBJ2-1; the D gene is possibly TRBD2, with 5 bases matching. The DNA reads as follows: TGCGCCAGCAGCCAAGGGCCTTCGAGGGATGAGCAGTTCTTC. Translated, this gives CASSQGPSRDEQFF.